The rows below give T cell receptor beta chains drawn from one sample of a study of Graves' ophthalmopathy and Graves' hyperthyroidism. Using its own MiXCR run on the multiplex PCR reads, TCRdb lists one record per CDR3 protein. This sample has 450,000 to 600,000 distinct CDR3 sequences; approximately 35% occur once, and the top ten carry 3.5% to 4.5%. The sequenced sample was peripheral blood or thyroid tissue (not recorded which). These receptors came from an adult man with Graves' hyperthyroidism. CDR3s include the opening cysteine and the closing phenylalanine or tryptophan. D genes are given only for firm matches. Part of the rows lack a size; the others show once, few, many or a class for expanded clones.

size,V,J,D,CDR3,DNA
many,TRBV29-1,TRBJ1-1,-,CSVQGFVTEAFF,TGCAGCGTTCAGGGGTTCGTCACTGAAGCTTTCTTT
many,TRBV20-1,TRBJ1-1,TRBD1,CSAETQGEAFF,TGCAGTGCTGAGACCCAGGGGGAGGCTTTCTTT
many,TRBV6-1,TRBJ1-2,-,CASSEETLSGGYTF,TGTGCCAGCAGTGAAGAGACACTAAGTGGTGGCTACACCTTC
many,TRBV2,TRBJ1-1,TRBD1,CASRLTGENTEAFF,TGTGCCAGCAGGCTGACAGGGGAGAATACTGAAGCTTTCTTT
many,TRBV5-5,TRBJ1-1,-,CASSSSDKTEAFF,TGTGCCAGCAGCTCCTCCGACAAGACTGAAGCTTTCTTT
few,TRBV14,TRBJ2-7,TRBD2,CASSLTGLAYEQYF,TGTGCCAGCAGCCTTACCGGACTAGCCTACGAGCAGTACTTC
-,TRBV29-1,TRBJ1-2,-,CSGHRVTSHGYTF,TGCAGCGGCCACAGGGTAACGTCCCATGGCTACACCTTC
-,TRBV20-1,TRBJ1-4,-,CSASLSKGLSTNEKLFF,TGCAGTGCTAGCCTATCCAAGGGCCTCTCAACTAATGAAAAACTGTTTTTT
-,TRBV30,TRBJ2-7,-,CAWKVAASYEQYF,TGTGCCTGGAAGGTAGCAGCATCCTACGAGCAGTACTTC
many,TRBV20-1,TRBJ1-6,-,CSASEDKHNSPLHF,TGCAGTGCTAGCGAAGACAAGCACAATTCACCCCTCCACTTT
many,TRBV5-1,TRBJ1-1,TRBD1,CASSLGQGASEAFF,TGCGCCAGCAGCTTGGGACAGGGGGCGTCTGAAGCTTTCTTT
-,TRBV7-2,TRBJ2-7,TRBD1,CASSHSDRGYEQYF,TGTGCCAGCAGCCACTCGGACAGGGGCTACGAGCAGTACTTC
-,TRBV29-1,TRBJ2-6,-,CSANVGTF,TGCAGCGCAAACGTCGGGACTTTC
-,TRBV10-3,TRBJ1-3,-,CASRNAGTSGNTIYF,TGTGCCAGCAGGAACGCAGGGACCTCTGGAAACACCATATATTTT
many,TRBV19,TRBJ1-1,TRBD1,CASRTGEPNTEAFF,TGTGCCAGTAGGACAGGGGAACCGAACACTGAAGCTTTCTTT
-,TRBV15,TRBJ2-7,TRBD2,CATSSGPSGNSYEQYF,TGTGCCACCAGCAGCGGGCCTAGCGGGAACTCCTACGAGCAGTACTTC
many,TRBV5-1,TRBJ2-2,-,CASSLRTDTGELFF,TGCGCCAGCAGCTTGAGGACCGACACCGGGGAGCTGTTTTTT
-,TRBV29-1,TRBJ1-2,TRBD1,CSVVSGQGSYTF,TGCAGCGTTGTTTCGGGACAGGGGAGCTACACCTTC
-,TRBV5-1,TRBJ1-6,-,CVSASQNGQYNSPLHF,TGCGTCAGCGCGTCTCAAAACGGACAGTATAATTCACCCCTCCACTTT
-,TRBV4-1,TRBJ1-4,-,CASRRGSGEKLFF,TGCGCCAGCAGGCGGGGCTCAGGTGAAAAACTGTTTTTT